The next 27 T cell receptor beta chains were all read from a single sample in a study of cytomegalovirus exposure and HLA in healthy donors. The study ran its PCR with 60 Vbeta and 13 Jbeta primers. The data were produced by immunoSEQ multiplex PCR, yet TCRdb's version contains in-frame clones alone and is incomplete. The repertoire holds some 200,000 clones, with roughly 89% as singletons. Sequencing input: PBMCs. The receptors were gathered from a woman between 18 and 29 years old in good health and CMV-seronegative.

V usage is TRBV2 and J usage is TRBJ1-2; the match to TRBD1 covers 7 bases. This CDR3 is built from 13 residues. From germline, CDR1 is SNHLY and CDR2 FYNNEI. V shed 6 bases and J 11 bases; nucleotides not matched to a gene: 12. The DNA of the CDR3 is TGTGCCAGCAGCCTTGGTTCGACAGGGCCGTACACCTTC. The encoded protein is CASSLGSTGPYTF.

The chain joins TRBV29-1 to TRBJ2-1; 7 bases are shared with TRBD1. J lost 6 bases, V lost 8 bases, and 4 bases had no gene match. CDR1 SQVTM and CDR2 ANQGSEA come from the germline V gene. This CDR3 contains 11 residues. CDR3: CSSGQVNEQFF. The CDR3 DNA is TGCAGCTCTGGACAGGTCAATGAGCAGTTCTTC.

V is TRBV15 and J is TRBJ1-2; D possibly corresponds to TRBD1 (6 bases). The CDR3 extends over 12 amino acids. Between the trimmed V and J ends, which lost 5 bases and 8 bases, there was a span of 12 bases. The germline CDR1 and CDR2 sequences are LNHNV and YYDKDF (reference sequence). The CDR3, as DNA: TGTGCCACCAGCCAAACAGGGTACGGCTACACCTTC. Its protein product is CATSQTGYGYTF. Full variable domain (outside the CDR3, taken from reference TRBV15 and TRBJ1-2): DAMVIQNPRYQVTQFGKPVTLSCSQTLNHNVMYWYQQKSSQAPKLLFHYYDKDFNNEADTPDNFQSRRPNTSFCFLDIRSPGLGDTAMYLCATSQTGYGYTFGSGTRLTVV.

This clone was observed a single time. The CDR3 coding sequence is TGTGCCAGCAGCCTATCCGCGGGGAGCAATCAGCCCCAGCATTTT. This gives the protein CASSLSAGSNQPQHF. The rearrangement links TRBV11-2 to TRBJ1-5; no reliable D call. The CDR3 is made up of 15 amino acids. The V gene's germline CDR1 is SGHAT and CDR2 FQNNGV. V was cut by 5 bases and J by 1 base, with 12 bases left in between.

This chain uses TRBV4-1 with TRBJ2-3, with 10 nucleotides matching TRBD2. The junction had 7 bases not matched to a gene; V was cut back by 1 base and J by 3 bases. Germline CDR1 is MGHRA and CDR2 is YSYEKL. There are 17 residues in the CDR3. CDR3 loop: CASSQGPLAGKTDTQYF. CDR3 nucleotides: TGCGCCAGCAGCCAAGGCCCACTAGCGGGAAAAACAGATACGCAGTATTTT.

The chain employs TRBV9 and TRBJ1-2, with 7 bases fitting TRBD1. V gave up 0 bases and J gave up 5 bases; unmatched junction bases: 4. The germline V gene has CDR1 SGDLS and CDR2 YYNGEE. CDR3 length: 14 residues. For the CDR3, the DNA is TGTGCCAGCAGCGTAGGGACAGGAACATATGGCTACACCTTC. This gives the protein CASSVGTGTYGYTF. The full variable domain, completed using reference TRBV9 and TRBJ1-2, is DSGVTQTPKHLITATGQRVTLRCSPRSGDLSVYWYQQSLDQGLQFLIQYYNGEERAKGNILERFSAQQFPDLHSELNLSSLELGDSALYFCASSVGTGTYGYTFGSGTRLTVV.

V is TRBV29-1 and J is TRBJ1-1; 9 bases align to TRBD1. This CDR3 contains 12 residues. Germline CDR1 and CDR2: SQVTM and ANQGSEA. With V trimmed by 7 bases and J by 7 bases, 7 bases remained unmatched. CDR3 DNA: TGCAGCGCAACCGACAGGGGGTTTGAAGCTTTCTTT. The encoded protein is CSATDRGFEAFF.

The J gene is TRBJ1-2, the V gene TRBV19; D call uncertain. Trimming pared 4 bases from V and 2 bases from J, leaving 17 bases between. CDR1 is LNHDA and CDR2 is SQIVND in the germline V gene (reference sequence). There are 16 residues in the CDR3. In nucleotides, the CDR3 is TGTGCCAGTAGTAGACTACATGGGAACCGAAACTATGGCTACACCTTC. Protein: CASSRLHGNRNYGYTF.

The chain couples TRBV29-1 to TRBJ1-3; 9 bases are shared with TRBD1. The V segment lost 6 bases and the J segment 3 bases; nucleotides outside the gene matches: 0. The CDR3 covers 12 residues. CDR1 is SQVTM, CDR2 ANQGSEA, per germline. The CDR3 loop reads CSVDRGGNTIYF. The CDR3 bases are TGCAGCGTGGACAGGGGTGGAAACACCATATATTTT.

The rearrangement joins TRBV19 to TRBJ1-5; TRBD1 matches at 9 bases. This CDR3 region has 15 residues. The V gene end was trimmed by 4 bases and the J gene end by 11 bases; junction bases not matched to a gene: 12. Germline V gene lookup returns CDR1 LNHDA and CDR2 SQIVND (reference sequence). The CDR3 loop reads CASSKWETGGMSQHF. Written as DNA, the CDR3 is TGTGCCAGTAGTAAGTGGGAAACAGGGGGCATGTCCCAGCATTTT.

The chain carries TRBV5-1 and TRBJ2-5, with TRBD1 matching 8 bases. CDR3 length: 15 amino acids. Germline-derived CDR1 and CDR2 are SGHRS and YFSETQ. With 0 bases clipped from V and 3 bases from J, the junction kept 4 bases outside the gene matches. CDR3 region: CASSLVGQVEETQYF. For the CDR3, the DNA is TGCGCCAGCAGCTTGGTGGGACAGGTTGAAGAGACCCAGTACTTC.

This clone has a single count. This chain uses TRBV5-4 with TRBJ2-7, with 10 bases lining up with TRBD2. CDR1 and CDR2 (germline): SGHNT, YYREEE (reference sequence). Trimming cost V 0 bases and J 2 bases; bases outside gene matches: 8. This CDR3 region has 17 residues. The CDR3 nucleotides are TGTGCCAGCAGCTTGGCCGTTCTAGCGGGGGAACCCTACGAGCAGTACTTC. Translation gives CASSLAVLAGEPYEQYF.

The chain uses TRBV25-1 and TRBJ2-7; 8 nucleotides line up with TRBD1. Germline V lookup: CDR1 MGHDK, CDR2 SYGVNS. Trimming cost V 1 base and J 0 bases; bases outside gene matches: 8. The CDR3 runs to 17 residues. CDR3 region: CASSEFGQGFSSYEQYF. The CDR3 bases are TGTGCCAGCAGTGAATTTGGACAGGGCTTTAGCTCCTACGAGCAGTACTTC.

V and J are TRBV27 and TRBJ1-5; 7 nucleotides agree with TRBD1. The CDR3 length is 15 residues. V lost 6 bases and J lost 6; bases outside the gene matches: 11. Germline V gene data show CDR1 as MNHEY and CDR2 as SMNVEV (reference sequence). In nucleotides, the CDR3 is TGTGCCAGCAGGCAAGACCCGACAGGGAGTCAGCCCCAGCATTTT. Amino acids: CASRQDPTGSQPQHF.

The chain is built from TRBV18 and TRBJ2-2, with D unresolved. V gave up 6 bases and J gave up 5 bases, with 16 bases separating them. Germline lookup yields CDR1 KGHSH and CDR2 LQKENI. The CDR3 totals 15 residues. CDR3 sequence (DNA): TGTGCCAGCTCGACCCGGGTCCCACCAACCGGGGAGCTGTTTTTT. It specifies CASSTRVPPTGELFF.

The chain employs TRBV6-5 and TRBJ1-2, with D perhaps TRBD1 (6 bases). The CDR3 is made up of 11 amino acids. V lost 7 bases to trimming and J lost 9 bases, with 12 bases between them. CDR1 MNHEY and CDR2 SVGAGI come from the germline V gene. Here the CDR3 DNA reads TGTGCCAGCATACTACAGGGAAGCTACACCTTC. It encodes CASILQGSYTF.

The CDR3 DNA reads as TGTGCCAGCAGCTCCGATTACACTTCAGGGGCTGCCTACGAGCAGTACTTC. This translates into CASSSDYTSGAAYEQYF. The chain links TRBV7-9 to TRBJ2-7; a possible D gene is TRBD1 (6 bases). Between the trimmed V and J ends, which lost 4 bases and 2 bases, there was a span of 21 bases. Germline V gene lookup returns CDR1 SEHNR and CDR2 FQNEAQ (reference sequence). The CDR3 totals 17 residues.

The chain joins TRBV9 to TRBJ2-7; TRBD1 agrees at 7 bases. Unmatched junction bases numbered 16, after V lost 3 bases and J lost 7 bases. The CDR3 consists of 16 residues. Germline V gene lookup returns CDR1 SGDLS and CDR2 YYNGEE. Written as DNA, the CDR3 is TGTGCCAGCAGCGCGTCGAGGGGGCAGCTTATTGGGGAGCAGTACTTC. Amino acids: CASSASRGQLIGEQYF.

J is TRBJ1-5 and V is TRBV7-8; D unresolved. The CDR3 runs 13 residues. In germline, CDR1 is SGHVS, CDR2 FQNEAQ. Trimming stripped 3 bases from V and 8 bases from J, with 11 bases between. The CDR3 spells CASSLHIQEPQHF. The CDR3 bases are TGTGCCAGCAGCTTGCACATTCAGGAGCCCCAGCATTTT. Combining the CDR3 with reference TRBV7-8 and TRBJ1-5 gives the whole variable domain GAGVSQSPRYKVAKRGQDVALRCDPISGHVSLFWYQQALGQGPEFLTYFQNEAQLDKSGLPSDRFFAERPEGSVSTLKIQRTQQEDSAVYLCASSLHIQEPQHFGDGTRLSIL.

The chain links TRBV19 to TRBJ1-4; the D is unclear. CDR1 is LNHDA and CDR2 is SQIVND in the germline V gene (reference sequence). V was trimmed by 7 bases and J by 10 bases, leaving 10 bases between them. The CDR3 length is 11 residues. CDR3 region: CASTQAGKLFF. The CDR3 coding sequence is TGTGCCAGTACCCAGGCAGGAAAACTGTTTTTT.

The chain combines TRBV11-2 with TRBJ2-2, with D tentatively TRBD2 (6 bases). The CDR3 has 14 amino acids. Trimming left V 4 bases short and J 4 bases short, with 10 bases between. Germline CDR1 is SGHAT and CDR2 is FQNNGV. The CDR3 loop is CASSWGVSTGELFF. In DNA form, the CDR3 reads TGTGCCAGCAGCTGGGGGGTGTCCACCGGGGAGCTGTTTTTT.

The chain combines TRBV7-3 with TRBJ2-2; 7 bases match TRBD1. The trim removed 2 bases at V and 0 bases at J, leaving 6 bases unmatched. Germline assignment: CDR1 SGHTA and CDR2 FQGTGA. This CDR3 comprises 17 residues. In DNA, the CDR3 is TGTGCCAGCAGCTTACTGTCAGGGGGTGCGAACACCGGGGAGCTGTTTTTT. Translating gives CASSLLSGGANTGELFF.

The CDR3 loop is CASSQDLGGGYEQYF. The CDR3 nucleotides are TGCGCCAGCAGCCAAGATTTAGGAGGCGGCTACGAGCAGTACTTC. This chain connects TRBV4-3 to TRBJ2-7; a weak D match, TRBD2 (5 bases). CDR1 is LGHNA, CDR2 YSLEER, per germline. V dropped 0 bases and J dropped 3 bases, with 12 bases sitting between them. The CDR3 loop spans 15 amino acids.

V is TRBV7-2 and J is TRBJ2-4; D is possibly TRBD2 (6 bases). Trimming removed 5 bases at V and 0 bases at J, with 17 bases between. CDR1 and CDR2 (germline): SGHTA, FQGNSA. The CDR3 is 17 residues long. In DNA, the CDR3 is TGTGCCAGCAGCACCTCCAGCGGGCAGAAAGCCAAAAACATTCAGTACTTC. This encodes CASSTSSGQKAKNIQYF.

This clone showed up just once. In the same sample, other DNA sequences code for this CDR3. CDR3 DNA: TGTGCCAGCAGCGTAGGTGGGAGCTCCTACGAGCAGTACTTC. Translated: CASSVGGSSYEQYF. The J gene is TRBJ2-7, the V gene TRBV9, with D perhaps TRBD2 (5 bases). This CDR3 is built from 14 residues. Per the germline V gene, CDR1 is SGDLS and CDR2 is YYNGEE. V gave up 0 bases and J gave up 0 bases, with 7 bases separating them.

This chain connects TRBV5-4 to TRBJ2-5; TRBD2 matches 7 bases. The J call could be wrong; TRBJ2-7 is a better fit for the DNA end. This CDR3 has 15 residues. Germline CDR1 reads SGHNT; CDR2 reads YYREEE (reference sequence). The CDR3 here is CASSLGLAVSYEQYF. CDR3 bases: TGTGCCAGCAGCTTAGGGCTAGCGGTCTCCTACGAGCAGTACTTC.

V is TRBV7-2 and J is TRBJ2-1, with 8 nucleotides matching TRBD2. This CDR3 region has 16 residues. Germline V lookup: CDR1 SGHTA, CDR2 FQGNSA. J was trimmed by 1 base and V by 1 base; bases with no gene match: 3. CDR3 residues: CASSLGSGSSYNEQFF. For the CDR3, the DNA is TGTGCCAGCAGCTTAGGAAGCGGGAGTTCCTACAATGAGCAGTTCTTC. Together with reference TRBV7-2 and TRBJ2-1, the CDR3 gives the full variable domain: GAGVSQSPSNKVTEKGKDVELRCDPISGHTALYWYRQSLGQGLEFLIYFQGNSAPDKSGLPSDRFSAERTGGSVSTLTIQRTQQEDSAVYLCASSLGSGSSYNEQFFGPGTRLTVL.